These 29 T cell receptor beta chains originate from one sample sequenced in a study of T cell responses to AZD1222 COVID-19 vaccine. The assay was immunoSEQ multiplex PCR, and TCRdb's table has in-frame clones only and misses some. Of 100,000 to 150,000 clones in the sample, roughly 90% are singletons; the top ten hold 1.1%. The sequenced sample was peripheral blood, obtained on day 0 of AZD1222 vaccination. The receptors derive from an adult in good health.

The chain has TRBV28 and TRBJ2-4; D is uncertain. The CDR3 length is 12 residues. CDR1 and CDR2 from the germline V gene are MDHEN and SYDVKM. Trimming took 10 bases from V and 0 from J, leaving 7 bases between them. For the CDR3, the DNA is TGTGCCACTTCTTTAGCCAAAAACATTCAGTACTTC. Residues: CATSLAKNIQYF.

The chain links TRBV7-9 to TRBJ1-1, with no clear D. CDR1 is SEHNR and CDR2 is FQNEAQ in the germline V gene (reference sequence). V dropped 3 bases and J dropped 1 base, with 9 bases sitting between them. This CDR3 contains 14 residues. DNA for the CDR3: TGTGCCAGCAGCTTGACGGCGTCGAACACTGAAGCTTTCTTT. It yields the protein CASSLTASNTEAFF.

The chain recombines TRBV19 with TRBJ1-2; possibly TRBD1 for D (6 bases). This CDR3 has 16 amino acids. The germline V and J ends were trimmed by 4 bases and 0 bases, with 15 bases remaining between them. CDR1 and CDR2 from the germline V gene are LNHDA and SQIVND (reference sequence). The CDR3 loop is CASSKRQAPTNYGYTF. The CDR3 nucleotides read TGTGCCAGTAGTAAACGACAGGCACCAACTAACTATGGCTACACCTTC.

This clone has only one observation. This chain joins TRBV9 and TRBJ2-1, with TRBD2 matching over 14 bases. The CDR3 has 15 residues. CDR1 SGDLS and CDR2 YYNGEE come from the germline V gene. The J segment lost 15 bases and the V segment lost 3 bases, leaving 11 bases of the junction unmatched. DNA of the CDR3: TGTGCCAGCAGCGCGGATGGGACTAGCGGGAGTTTCCCGTTCTTC. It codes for CASSADGTSGSFPFF.

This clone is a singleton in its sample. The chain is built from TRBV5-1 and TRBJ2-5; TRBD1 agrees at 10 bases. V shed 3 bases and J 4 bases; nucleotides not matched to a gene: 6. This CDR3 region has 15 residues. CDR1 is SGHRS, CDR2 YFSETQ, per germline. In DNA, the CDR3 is TGCGCCAGCAGCTCGTTAAGGACAGGGGGAGAGACCCAGTACTTC. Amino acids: CASSSLRTGGETQYF.

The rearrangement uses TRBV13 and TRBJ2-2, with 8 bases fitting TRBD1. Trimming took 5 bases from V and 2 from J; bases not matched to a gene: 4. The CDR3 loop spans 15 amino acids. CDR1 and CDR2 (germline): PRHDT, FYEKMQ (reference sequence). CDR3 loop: CASSPQGVNTGELFF. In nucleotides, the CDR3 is TGTGCCAGCAGCCCACAGGGGGTCAACACCGGGGAGCTGTTTTTT.

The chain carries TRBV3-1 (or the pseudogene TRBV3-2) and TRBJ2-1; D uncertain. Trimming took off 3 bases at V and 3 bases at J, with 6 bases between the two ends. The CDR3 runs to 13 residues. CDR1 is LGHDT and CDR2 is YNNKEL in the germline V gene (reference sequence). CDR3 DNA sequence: TGTGCCAGCAGCCAGGGCAGCTACAATGAGCAGTTCTTC. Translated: CASSQGSYNEQFF.

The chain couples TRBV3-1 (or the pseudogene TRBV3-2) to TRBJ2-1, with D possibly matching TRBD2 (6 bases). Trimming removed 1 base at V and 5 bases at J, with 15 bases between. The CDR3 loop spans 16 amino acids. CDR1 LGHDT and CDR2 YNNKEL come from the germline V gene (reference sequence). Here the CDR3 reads CASSQGEVAGNNEQFF. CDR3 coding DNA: TGTGCCAGCAGCCAAGGAGAGGTCGCGGGGAACAATGAGCAGTTCTTC.

The CDR3 spells CASSSVSNTGELFF. Here the CDR3 DNA reads TGTGCCAGCAGTAGCGTTTCAAACACCGGGGAGCTGTTTTTT. The chain couples TRBV6-4 to TRBJ2-2; D not resolved. The CDR3 is 14 residues long. V dropped 5 bases and J dropped 2 bases, with 9 bases sitting between them. The V gene's germline CDR1 is MRHNA and CDR2 SNTAGT.

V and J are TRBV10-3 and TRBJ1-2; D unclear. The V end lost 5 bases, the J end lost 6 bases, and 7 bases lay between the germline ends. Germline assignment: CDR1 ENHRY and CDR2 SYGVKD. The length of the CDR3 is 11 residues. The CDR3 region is CAISWRDGYTF. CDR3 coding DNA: TGTGCCATCAGTTGGAGGGATGGCTACACCTTC.

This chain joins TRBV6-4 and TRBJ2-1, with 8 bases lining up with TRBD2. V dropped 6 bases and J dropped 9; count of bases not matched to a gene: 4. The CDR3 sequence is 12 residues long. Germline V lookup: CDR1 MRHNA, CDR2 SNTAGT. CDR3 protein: CASRTREGEQFF. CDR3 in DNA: TGTGCCAGCAGAACACGGGAGGGTGAGCAGTTCTTC.

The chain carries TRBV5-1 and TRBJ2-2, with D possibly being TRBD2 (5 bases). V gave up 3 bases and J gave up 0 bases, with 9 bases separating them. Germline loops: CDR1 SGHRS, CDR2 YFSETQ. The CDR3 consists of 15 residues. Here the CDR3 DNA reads TGCGCCAGCAGCTGGAGCGGTTCGAACACCGGGGAGCTGTTTTTT. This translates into CASSWSGSNTGELFF.

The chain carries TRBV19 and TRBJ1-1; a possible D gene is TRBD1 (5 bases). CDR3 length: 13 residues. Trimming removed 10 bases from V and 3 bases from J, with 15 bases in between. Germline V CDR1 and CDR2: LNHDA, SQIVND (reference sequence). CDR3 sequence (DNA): TGTGCCACTTGTAGAGGAGGGGACACTGAAGCTTTCTTT. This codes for CATCRGGDTEAFF.

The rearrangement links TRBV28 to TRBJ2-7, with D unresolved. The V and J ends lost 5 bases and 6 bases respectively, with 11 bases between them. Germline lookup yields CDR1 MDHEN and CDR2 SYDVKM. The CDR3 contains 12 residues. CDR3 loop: CASSPLVSEQYF. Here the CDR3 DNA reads TGTGCCAGCAGTCCGCTCGTGTCCGAGCAGTACTTC.

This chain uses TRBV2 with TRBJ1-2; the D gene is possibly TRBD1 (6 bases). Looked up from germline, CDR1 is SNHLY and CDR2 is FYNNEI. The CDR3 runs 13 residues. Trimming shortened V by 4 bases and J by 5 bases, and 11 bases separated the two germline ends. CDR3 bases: TGTGCCAGCAGTGGACGGGGGCTTTATGGCTACACCTTC. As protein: CASSGRGLYGYTF.

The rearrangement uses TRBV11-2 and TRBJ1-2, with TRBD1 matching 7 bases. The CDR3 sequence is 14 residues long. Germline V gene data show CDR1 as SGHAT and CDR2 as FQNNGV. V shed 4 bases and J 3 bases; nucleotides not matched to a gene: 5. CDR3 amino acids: CASSSDRVDYGYTF. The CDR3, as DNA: TGTGCCAGCAGCTCCGACAGGGTGGACTATGGCTACACCTTC. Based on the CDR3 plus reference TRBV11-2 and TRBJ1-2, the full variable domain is EAGVAQSPRYKIIEKRQSVAFWCNPISGHATLYWYQQILGQGPKLLIQFQNNGVVDDSQLPKDRFSAERLKGVDSTLKIQPAKLEDSAVYLCASSSDRVDYGYTFGSGTRLTVV.

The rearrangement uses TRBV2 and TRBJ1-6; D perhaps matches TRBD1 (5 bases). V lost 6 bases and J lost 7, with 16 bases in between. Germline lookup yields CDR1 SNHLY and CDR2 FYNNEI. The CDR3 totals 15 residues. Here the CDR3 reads CASRVFWDANSPLHF. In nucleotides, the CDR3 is TGTGCCAGCAGGGTCTTTTGGGACGCAAATTCACCCCTCCACTTT.

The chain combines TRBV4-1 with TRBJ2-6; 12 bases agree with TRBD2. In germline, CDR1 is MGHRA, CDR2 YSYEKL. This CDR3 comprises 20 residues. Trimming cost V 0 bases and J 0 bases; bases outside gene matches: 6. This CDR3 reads CASSQEGGTSGHSGANVLTF. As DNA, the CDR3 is TGCGCCAGCAGCCAAGAAGGAGGGACTAGCGGGCACTCTGGGGCCAACGTCCTGACTTTC.

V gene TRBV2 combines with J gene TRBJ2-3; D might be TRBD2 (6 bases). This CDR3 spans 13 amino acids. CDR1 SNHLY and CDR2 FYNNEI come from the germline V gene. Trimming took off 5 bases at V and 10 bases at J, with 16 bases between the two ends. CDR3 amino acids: CASSTRLDSPQYF. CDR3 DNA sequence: TGTGCCAGCAGTACACGACTAGATTCTCCGCAGTATTTT.

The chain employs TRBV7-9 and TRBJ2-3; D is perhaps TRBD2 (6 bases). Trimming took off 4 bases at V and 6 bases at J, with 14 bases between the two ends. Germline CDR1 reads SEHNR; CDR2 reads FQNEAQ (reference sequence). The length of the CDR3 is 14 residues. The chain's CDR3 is CASSSPGVRDTQYF. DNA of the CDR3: TGTGCCAGCAGCTCCCCGGGAGTTAGGGATACGCAGTATTTT.

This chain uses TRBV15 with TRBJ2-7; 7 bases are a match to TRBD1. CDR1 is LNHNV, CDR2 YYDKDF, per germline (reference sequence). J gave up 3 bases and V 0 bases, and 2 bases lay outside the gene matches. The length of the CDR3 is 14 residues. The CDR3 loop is CATSRDAGGYEQYF. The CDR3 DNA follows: TGTGCCACCAGCAGAGACGCAGGGGGCTACGAGCAGTACTTC. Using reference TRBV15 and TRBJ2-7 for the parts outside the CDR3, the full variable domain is DAMVIQNPRYQVTQFGKPVTLSCSQTLNHNVMYWYQQKSSQAPKLLFHYYDKDFNNEADTPDNFQSRRPNTSFCFLDIRSPGLGDTAMYLCATSRDAGGYEQYFGPGTRLTVT.

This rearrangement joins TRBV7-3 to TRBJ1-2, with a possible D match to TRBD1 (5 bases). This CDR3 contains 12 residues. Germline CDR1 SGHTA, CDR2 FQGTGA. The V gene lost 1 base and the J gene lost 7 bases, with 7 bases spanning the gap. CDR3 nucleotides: TGTGCCAGCAGCTTAATGGGGGTTGGCTACACCTTC. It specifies CASSLMGVGYTF.

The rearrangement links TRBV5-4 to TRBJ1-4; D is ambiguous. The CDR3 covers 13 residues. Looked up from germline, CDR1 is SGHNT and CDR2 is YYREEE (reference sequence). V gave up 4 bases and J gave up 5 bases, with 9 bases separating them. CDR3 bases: TGTGCCAGCAGCCCAAGTCAAAATGAAAAACTGTTTTTT. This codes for CASSPSQNEKLFF.

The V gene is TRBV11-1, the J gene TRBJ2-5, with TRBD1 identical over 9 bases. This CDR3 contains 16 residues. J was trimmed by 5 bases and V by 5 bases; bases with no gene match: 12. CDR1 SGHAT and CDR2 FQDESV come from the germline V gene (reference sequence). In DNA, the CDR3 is TGTGCCAGCAGCAGGCTGACGGGACAGGGTGGCGAGACCCAGTACTTC. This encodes CASSRLTGQGGETQYF.

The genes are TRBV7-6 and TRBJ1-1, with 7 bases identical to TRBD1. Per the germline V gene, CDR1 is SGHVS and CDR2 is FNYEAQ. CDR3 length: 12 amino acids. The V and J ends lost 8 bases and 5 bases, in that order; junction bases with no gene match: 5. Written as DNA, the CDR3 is TGTGCCAGCTCGGGACAGCCGACTGAAGCTTTCTTT. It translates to CASSGQPTEAFF.

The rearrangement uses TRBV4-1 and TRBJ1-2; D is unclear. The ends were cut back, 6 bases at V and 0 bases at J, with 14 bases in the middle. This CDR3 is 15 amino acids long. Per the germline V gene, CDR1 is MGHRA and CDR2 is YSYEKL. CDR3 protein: CASSPSVASNYGYTF. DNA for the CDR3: TGCGCCAGCAGTCCTTCAGTCGCCTCTAACTATGGCTACACCTTC.

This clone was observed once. CDR3 amino acids: CASSEGLGDSYEQYF. The CDR3 region has the DNA TGTGCCAGCAGTGAAGGTCTAGGCGACTCCTACGAGCAGTACTTC. The chain couples TRBV6-1 to TRBJ2-7; D remains ambiguous. Germline CDR1 MNHNS, CDR2 SASEGT. The germline V and J ends were trimmed by 1 base and 0 bases, with 10 bases remaining between them. The CDR3 is made up of 15 amino acids.

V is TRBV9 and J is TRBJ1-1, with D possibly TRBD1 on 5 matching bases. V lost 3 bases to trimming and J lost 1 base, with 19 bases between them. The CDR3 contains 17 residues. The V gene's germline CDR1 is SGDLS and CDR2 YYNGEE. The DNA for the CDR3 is TGTGCCAGCAGCGGAAGGTCCCCCAGGACACCGAACACTGAAGCTTTCTTT. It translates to CASSGRSPRTPNTEAFF.

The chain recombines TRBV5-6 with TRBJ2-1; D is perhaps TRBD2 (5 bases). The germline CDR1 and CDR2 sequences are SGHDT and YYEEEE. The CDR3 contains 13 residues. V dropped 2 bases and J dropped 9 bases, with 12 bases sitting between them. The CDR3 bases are TGTGCCAGCAGCTTCCTAGCCGGAAGTGAGCAGTTCTTC. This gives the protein CASSFLAGSEQFF.